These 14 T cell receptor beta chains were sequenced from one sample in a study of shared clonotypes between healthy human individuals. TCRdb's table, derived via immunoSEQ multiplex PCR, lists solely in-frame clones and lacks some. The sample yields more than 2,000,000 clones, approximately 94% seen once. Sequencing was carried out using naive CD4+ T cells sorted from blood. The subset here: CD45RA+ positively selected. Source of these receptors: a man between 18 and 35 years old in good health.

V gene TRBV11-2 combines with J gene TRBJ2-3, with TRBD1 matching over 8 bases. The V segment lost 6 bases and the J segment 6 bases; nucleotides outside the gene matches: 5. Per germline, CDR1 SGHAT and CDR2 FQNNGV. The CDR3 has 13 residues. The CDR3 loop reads CASRWTGSDTQYF. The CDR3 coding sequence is TGTGCCAGCAGATGGACAGGGTCGGATACGCAGTATTTT.

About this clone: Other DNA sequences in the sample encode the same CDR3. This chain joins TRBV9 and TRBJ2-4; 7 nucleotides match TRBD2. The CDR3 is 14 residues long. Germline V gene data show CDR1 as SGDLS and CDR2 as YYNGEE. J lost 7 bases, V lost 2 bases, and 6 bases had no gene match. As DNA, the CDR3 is TGTGCCAGCAGCGTCGGCCTAGCGGAGAACATTCAGTACTTC. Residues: CASSVGLAENIQYF.

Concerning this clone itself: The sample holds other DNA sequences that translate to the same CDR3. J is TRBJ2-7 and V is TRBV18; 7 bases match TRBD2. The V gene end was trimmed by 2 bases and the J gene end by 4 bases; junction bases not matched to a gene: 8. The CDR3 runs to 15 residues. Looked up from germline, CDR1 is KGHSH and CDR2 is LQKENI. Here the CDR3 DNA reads TGTGCCAGCTCACCAGGTCTAGCGGAAATTTACGAGCAGTACTTC. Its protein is CASSPGLAEIYEQYF. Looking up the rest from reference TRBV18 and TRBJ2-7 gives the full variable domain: NAGVMQNPRHLVRRRGQEARLRCSPMKGHSHVYWYRQLPEEGLKFMVYLQKENIIDESGMPKERFSAEFPKEGPSILRIQQVVRGDSAAYFCASSPGLAEIYEQYFGPGTRLTVT.

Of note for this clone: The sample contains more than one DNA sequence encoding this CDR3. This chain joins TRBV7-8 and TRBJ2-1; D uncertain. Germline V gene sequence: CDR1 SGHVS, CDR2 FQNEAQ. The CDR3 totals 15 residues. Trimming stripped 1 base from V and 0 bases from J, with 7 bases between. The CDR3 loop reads CASSLGVSSYNEQFF. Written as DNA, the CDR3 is TGTGCCAGCAGCTTAGGCGTGAGCTCCTACAATGAGCAGTTCTTC.

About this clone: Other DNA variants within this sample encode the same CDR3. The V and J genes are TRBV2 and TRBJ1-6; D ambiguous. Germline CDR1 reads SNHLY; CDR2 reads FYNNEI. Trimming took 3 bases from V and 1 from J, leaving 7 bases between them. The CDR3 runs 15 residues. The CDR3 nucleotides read TGTGCCAGCAGTGACAGAGGGTCCTATAATTCACCCCTCCACTTT. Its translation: CASSDRGSYNSPLHF.

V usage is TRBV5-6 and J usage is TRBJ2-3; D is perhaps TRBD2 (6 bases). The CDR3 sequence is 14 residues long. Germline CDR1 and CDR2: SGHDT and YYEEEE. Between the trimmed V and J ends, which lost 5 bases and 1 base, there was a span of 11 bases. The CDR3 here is CASRGGGGTDTQYF. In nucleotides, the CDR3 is TGTGCCAGCAGAGGAGGAGGGGGCACAGATACGCAGTATTTT.

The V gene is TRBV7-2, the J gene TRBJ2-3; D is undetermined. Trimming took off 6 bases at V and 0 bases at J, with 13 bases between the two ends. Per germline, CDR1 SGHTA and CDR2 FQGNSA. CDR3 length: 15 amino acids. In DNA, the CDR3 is TGTGCCAGCAGGCCTCAGTTCACTAGCACAGATACGCAGTATTTT. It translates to CASRPQFTSTDTQYF.

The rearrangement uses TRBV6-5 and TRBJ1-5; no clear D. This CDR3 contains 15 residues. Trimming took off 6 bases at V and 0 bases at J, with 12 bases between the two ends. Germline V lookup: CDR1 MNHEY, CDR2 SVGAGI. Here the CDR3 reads CASRLDVYSNQPQHF. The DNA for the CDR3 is TGTGCCAGCAGATTGGACGTGTATAGCAATCAGCCCCAGCATTTT.

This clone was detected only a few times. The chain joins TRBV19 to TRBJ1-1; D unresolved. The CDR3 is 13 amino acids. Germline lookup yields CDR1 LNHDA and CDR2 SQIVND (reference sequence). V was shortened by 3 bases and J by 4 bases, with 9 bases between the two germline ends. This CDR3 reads CASSISDGTEAFF. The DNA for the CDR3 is TGTGCCAGTAGTATTTCGGATGGCACTGAAGCTTTCTTT. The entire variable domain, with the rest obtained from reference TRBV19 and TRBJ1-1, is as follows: DGGITQSPKYLFRKEGQNVTLSCEQNLNHDAMYWYRQDPGQGLRLIYYSQIVNDFQKGDIAEGYSVSREKKESFPLTVTSAQKNPTAFYLCASSISDGTEAFFGQGTRLTVV.

The chain's CDR3 is CASSLQGLGRNEQFF. The CDR3 coding sequence is TGTGCCAGCAGTCTTCAGGGATTGGGGAGGAATGAGCAGTTCTTC. V and J are TRBV6-6 and TRBJ2-1; D possibly corresponds to TRBD2 (6 bases). Germline V gene lookup returns CDR1 MNHNY and CDR2 SVGAGI (reference sequence). Trimming cost V 5 bases and J 7 bases, with 18 bases left between them. The CDR3 covers 15 residues.

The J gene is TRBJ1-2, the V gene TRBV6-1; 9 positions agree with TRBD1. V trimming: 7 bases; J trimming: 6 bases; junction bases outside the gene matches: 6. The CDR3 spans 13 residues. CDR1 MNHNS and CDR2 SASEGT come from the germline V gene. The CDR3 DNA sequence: TGTGCCAGCAAGGGACAGGGTTCTGATGGCTACACCTTC. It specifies CASKGQGSDGYTF.

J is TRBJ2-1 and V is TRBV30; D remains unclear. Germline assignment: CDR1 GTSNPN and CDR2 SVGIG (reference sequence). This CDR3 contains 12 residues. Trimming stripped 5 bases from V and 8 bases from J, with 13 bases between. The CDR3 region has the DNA TGTGCCTGGTTATCTAACGGGCATGAGCAGTTCTTC. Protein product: CAWLSNGHEQFF.

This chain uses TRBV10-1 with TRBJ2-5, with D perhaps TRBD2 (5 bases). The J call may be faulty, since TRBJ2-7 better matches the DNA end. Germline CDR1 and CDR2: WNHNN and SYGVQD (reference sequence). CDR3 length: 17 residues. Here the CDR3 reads CASSDHRSGGGLYEQYF. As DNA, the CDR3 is TGCGCCAGCAGTGACCACCGATCAGGTGGAGGACTCTACGAGCAGTACTTC.

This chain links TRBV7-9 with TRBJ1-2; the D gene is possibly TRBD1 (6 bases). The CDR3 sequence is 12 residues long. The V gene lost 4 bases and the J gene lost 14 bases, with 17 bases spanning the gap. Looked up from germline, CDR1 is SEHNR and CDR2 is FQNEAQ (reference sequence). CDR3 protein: CASSSGQSGGTF. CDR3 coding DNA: TGTGCCAGCAGCTCTGGACAGTCCGGCGGGACCTTC.